This section outlines one TCR beta chain sequence together with its context. Its antigen is not known. Measured with immunoSEQ multiplex PCR; TCRdb has only the in-frame clones, and not every one. Of about 590,000 clones listed, around 95% are singletons. This sample is drawn from a study of shared clonotypes between healthy human individuals. Study-level results: An effect of sequencing depth on clonotype sharing among donors was expected.

Naive CD8 cells were CD45RO-negative, positively selected for CCR7, excluding terminally differentiated effector memory CD45RA+ cells. CDR3 length: 15 residues. With 7 bases removed from V and 1 base from J, the gap between germline ends came to 14 bases. Germline V gene lookup returns CDR1 MDHEN and CDR2 SYDVKM. The sample comprised naive CD8+ T cells sorted from blood. This receptor was taken from a woman aged 25-40 years in good health. The chain combines TRBV28 with TRBJ1-5; D is undetermined. The chain's CDR3 is CASILPGLSNQPQHF. Here the CDR3 DNA reads TGTGCCAGCATCCTACCTGGGTTGAGCAATCAGCCCCAGCATTTT.